This record concerns one T cell receptor (beta chain) sequence. As yet, its antigen is unknown. One end of the junction varies from germline; a read error may be responsible. This CDR3 has 18 amino acids. This sample was included in a study of tumor-infiltrating lymphocytes in primary liver carcinoma. Study summary: All patients, whether men or women, fell within 30 to 69 years of age. Tumors were staged T1-T3 N0M0 and measured 4.2 to 10 cm across.

Extraction of RNA together with DNA used about 18-30 mg of unsorted bulk tissue. Infection with HBV was chronic in patients; they were treatment-naive. Constant-region priming of 500 ng total RNA yielded TCR beta cDNA. Generation of the TCR beta libraries relied on three nested multiplex PCR rounds using slightly modified ARM-PCR. Both of the initial two PCR rounds ran for roughly 11 cycles and employed TRBV1-TRBV30 forward primers alongside a C-beta reverse primer. In TCRdb, the multiplex PCR reads were re-called with MiXCR into one record per CDR3 protein. The sample shows roughly 120,000 distinct CDR3 sequences, around 70% of them seen only once. Study-level results: Blood trailed tumors significantly in top-250-clone fraction (p = 0.039).

This receptor was taken from a woman aged 60-75 years with primary liver carcinoma and hepatitis B virus infection. Sequencing was done on a sample of tumor-adjacent normal liver tissue. V gene TRBV12-3 or TRBV12-4 combines with J gene TRBJ2-1, with 12 bases lining up with TRBD2. The CDR3 sequence is CTSSPGLAGSSSYNEEFF. The CDR3 DNA follows: TGTACCAGCAGTCCCGGACTAGCGGGGTCAAGCTCCTACAATGAGGAGTTCTTC.